Below, 10 T cell receptor beta chains from the same sample are listed, as sequenced in a study of T-cell memory formation after mild COVID-19. TCRdb analysed the 5' RACE reads with MiXCR anew, one entry per CDR3 protein. The sample includes approximately 390,000 distinct CDR3 sequences, about 15% seen only once; the top ten take roughly 21%. Sequenced input: PBMCs or a T cell subset sorted from them (not recorded which). Every receptor here comes from a man between 18 and 35 years old who had mild COVID-19 (a few samples of this study predate the infection). Cell type and time point are not known.

The chain uses TRBV29-1 and TRBJ1-1; TRBD1 might be the D (5 bases). The CDR3 covers 14 residues. Trimming left V 4 bases short and J 4 bases short, with 16 bases between. Germline CDR1 and CDR2: SQVTM and ANQGSEA. The chain's CDR3 is CSVGGGEVSTEAFF. CDR3 sequence (DNA): TGCAGCGTTGGCGGGGGGGAGGTTTCCACTGAAGCTTTCTTT.

The chain employs TRBV12-3 or TRBV12-4 and TRBJ2-5; D is perhaps TRBD2 (6 bases). The CDR3 extends over 14 amino acids. The germline V and J ends were trimmed by 6 bases and 1 base, with 12 bases remaining between them. CDR3 residues: CASRVRDSQETQYF. The CDR3 DNA is TGTGCCAGCAGGGTCCGGGACTCCCAAGAGACCCAGTACTTC.

The chain links TRBV5-6 to TRBJ2-1, with 13 bases matching TRBD2. The CDR3 covers 20 residues. Germline-derived CDR1 and CDR2 are SGHDT and YYEEEE. J was trimmed by 0 bases and V by 0 bases; bases with no gene match: 9. The CDR3 nucleotides read TGTGCCAGCAGCTTGGACTTACTAGCGGGGGGGTACAGCTCCTACAATGAGCAGTTCTTC. It codes for CASSLDLLAGGYSSYNEQFF.

This clonotype was detected a few times. The chain joins TRBV29-1 to TRBJ2-5; the D is unclear. Per the germline V gene, CDR1 is SQVTM and CDR2 is ANQGSEA. With 0 bases removed from V and 4 bases from J, the gap between germline ends came to 9 bases. The length of the CDR3 is 13 residues. CDR3 in DNA: TGCAGCGTTGAAGAAGTGATAGGAGAGACCCAGTACTTC. It translates to CSVEEVIGETQYF.

This clonotype was detected many times. This rearrangement joins TRBV4-2 to TRBJ2-3; 9 nucleotides match TRBD2. Germline values: CDR1 LGHNA, CDR2 YNFKEQ. After removal of 2 bases from V and 6 bases from J, the junction contained 9 bases not matched to a gene. CDR3 length: 16 amino acids. CDR3 protein: CASSQLSGGPSDTQYF. The CDR3 nucleotides read TGTGCCAGCAGCCAACTGAGCGGGGGGCCATCCGATACGCAGTATTTT.

This clonotype has a handful of counts. This sequence joins TRBV11-2 and TRBJ2-1; 10 bases line up with TRBD1. The length of the CDR3 is 16 residues. Trimming at V came to 6 bases and at J to 6 bases, leaving 11 bases not matched to a gene. Germline-derived CDR1 and CDR2 are SGHAT and FQNNGV. CDR3 amino acids: CASRGWGTGASNEQFF. The DNA of the CDR3 is TGTGCCAGCAGGGGGTGGGGGACAGGGGCTTCCAATGAGCAGTTCTTC.

A note on this clonotype: A read error may explain this, as a much larger clone is one base away. The V call is TRBV2, the J call TRBJ2-7; 7 bases agree with TRBD1. The CDR3 consists of 15 residues. Germline CDR1 and CDR2: SNHLY and FYNNEI. The CDR3 is CDSTYRTGTSYEQYV. CDR3 bases: TGTGACAGCACGTATCGGACAGGAACCTCCTACGAGCAGTACGTC.

The chain recombines TRBV10-3 with TRBJ2-2; D remains ambiguous. The germline CDR1 and CDR2 sequences are ENHRY and SYGVKD. The V end was cut by 2 bases, the J end by 7 bases, with 2 bases between. The CDR3 loop spans 11 amino acids. CDR3 sequence: CAISEGGELFF. In nucleotides, the CDR3 is TGTGCCATCAGTGAGGGCGGGGAGCTGTTTTTT.

V gene TRBV4-3 combines with J gene TRBJ1-4, with a possible D match to TRBD1 (5 bases). This CDR3 comprises 16 residues. Germline CDR1 is LGHNA and CDR2 is YSLEER. Trimming shortened V by 4 bases and J by 10 bases, and 22 bases separated the two germline ends. The CDR3, as DNA: TGCGCCAGCAGCCCCCAAGTCACGGGGGGATATGGAAAACTGTTTTTT. Translated: CASSPQVTGGYGKLFF.

This clonotype was seen a few times. V usage is TRBV28 and J usage is TRBJ1-5; D not resolved. The germline V gene has CDR1 MDHEN and CDR2 SYDVKM. This CDR3 comprises 10 residues. V was shortened by 8 bases and J by 2 bases, with 1 base between the two germline ends. CDR3 amino acids: CASGNQPQHF. The CDR3 region has the DNA TGTGCCAGCGGCAATCAGCCCCAGCATTTT.